This T cell receptor (beta chain) was identified during a study of T-cell memory formation after mild COVID-19. Study-wide points: Prior to infection, memory already included some responding clones, suggesting cross-reactive memory joined.

Regarding this clonotype: Its antigen is unknown.

TCRdb recomputed calls from the 5' RACE reads with MiXCR, one row per CDR3 protein. The data show almost 350,000 distinct CDR3 sequences, under 25% seen once. Germline assignment: CDR1 SGHVS and CDR2 FNYEAQ. The CDR3 contains 16 residues. V was cut by 5 bases and J by 8 bases, with 24 bases left in between. The source material was PBMCs or a T cell subset sorted from them (not recorded which). The clonotype was recovered from a young man who had mild COVID-19 (a few samples of this study predate the infection). Cell type and time point are not known. The chain couples TRBV7-6 to TRBJ1-2, with a tentative D call TRBD1 (6 bases). Here the CDR3 reads CASSSNTGMGSGGYTF. CDR3 sequence (DNA): TGTGCCAGCAGCAGTAATACAGGGATGGGGTCGGGAGGCTACACCTTC.